This T cell receptor beta chain was documented in a study of T cell responses to AZD1222 COVID-19 vaccine. Study conclusions and caveats: Repertoire samples came only from after the peak T cell response. Donors, mostly white British, included more females; clonal diversity was possibly underestimated. Mapped onto spike, vaccine-associated CD4 TCRs spanned it and were dominant at 160-218 and 743-854. Nearly half of unique spike-specific TCRs reportedly avoided B.1.351 and B.1.1.7 mutated regions.

The CDR3 is 17 residues long. Germline V gives CDR1 MNHEY, CDR2 SMNVEV (reference sequence). The V gene lost 2 bases and the J gene lost 0 bases, with 16 bases spanning the gap. TCRdb keeps only in-frame clones here, not all; method: immunoSEQ multiplex PCR. The top ten hold 0.95% to 1% of the sample, which has approximately 190,000 clones, about nine tenths seen once. Turning to this clone: As yet, its antigen is unknown.

This chain links TRBV27 with TRBJ1-1; D is uncertain. The sample here was peripheral blood, taken on day 0 of AZD1222 vaccination. This clonotype was obtained from an adult in good health. CDR3 nucleotide sequence: TGTGCCAGCAGTTTAAACCCCGTAGAAGGGATGAACACTGAAGCTTTCTTT. Amino acid sequence: CASSLNPVEGMNTEAFF.